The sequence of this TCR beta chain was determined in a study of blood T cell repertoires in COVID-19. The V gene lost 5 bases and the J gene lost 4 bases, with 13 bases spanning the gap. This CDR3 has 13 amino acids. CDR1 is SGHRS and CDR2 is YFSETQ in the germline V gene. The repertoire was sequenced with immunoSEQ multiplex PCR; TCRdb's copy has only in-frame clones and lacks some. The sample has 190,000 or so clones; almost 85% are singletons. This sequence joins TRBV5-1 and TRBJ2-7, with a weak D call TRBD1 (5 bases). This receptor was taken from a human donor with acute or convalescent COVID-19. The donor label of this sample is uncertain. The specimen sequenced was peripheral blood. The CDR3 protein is CASSYDRGYEQYF. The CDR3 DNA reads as TGCGCCAGCAGTTATGACAGAGGTTACGAGCAGTACTTC.